This T cell receptor (beta chain) was retrieved from a study of control samples from healthy donors and cancer patients. Sequencing was performed with immunoSEQ multiplex PCR; in TCRdb, only in-frame clones are kept and a portion is missing. The table records 110,000 or so clones, around 87% of them present only once. The sample comprised blood. This TCR was sampled from a man between 25 and 39 years old in good health.

The CDR3 reads CASGLGPLYGYTF. Here the CDR3 DNA reads TGTGCTAGTGGTTTGGGCCCGCTTTATGGCTACACCTTC. This chain uses TRBV12-5 with TRBJ1-2; D not resolved. The CDR3 has 13 residues. V lost 1 base, J lost 5 bases, and 8 bases lay in between. The V gene's germline CDR1 is LGHNT and CDR2 FRNRAP. Full variable domain (outside the CDR3, taken from reference TRBV12-5 and TRBJ1-2): DARVTQTPRHKVTEMGQEVTMRCQPILGHNTVFWYRQTMMQGLELLAYFRNRAPLDDSGMPKDRFSAEMPDATLATLKIQPSEPRDSAVYFCASGLGPLYGYTFGSGTRLTVV.